This entry features one T cell receptor (beta chain) sequence. What it binds is unknown. The record originates from a study of T cell responses to AZD1222 COVID-19 vaccine. Study-level results: Spike-specific TCR depth and breadth grew after two AZD1222 doses. Clonal diversity was possibly underestimated, and the donors were mostly white British, with more females.

Generated by immunoSEQ multiplex PCR, the TCRdb table keeps only in-frame clones and is missing some. This table has approximately 160,000 clones, 94% appearing once. The V end was cut by 3 bases, the J end by 6 bases, with 6 bases between. CDR1 and CDR2 from the germline V gene are KGHSH and LQKENI. There are 13 residues in the CDR3. The V call is TRBV18, the J call TRBJ1-6; D unclear. The receptor comes from an adult who received the AZD1222 COVID-19 vaccine. This specimen consisted of peripheral blood, obtained 28 days after the second AZD1222 dose. This chain's CDR3 is CASSPEINSPLHF. In DNA form, the CDR3 reads TGTGCCAGCTCACCGGAGATTAATTCACCCCTCCACTTT.